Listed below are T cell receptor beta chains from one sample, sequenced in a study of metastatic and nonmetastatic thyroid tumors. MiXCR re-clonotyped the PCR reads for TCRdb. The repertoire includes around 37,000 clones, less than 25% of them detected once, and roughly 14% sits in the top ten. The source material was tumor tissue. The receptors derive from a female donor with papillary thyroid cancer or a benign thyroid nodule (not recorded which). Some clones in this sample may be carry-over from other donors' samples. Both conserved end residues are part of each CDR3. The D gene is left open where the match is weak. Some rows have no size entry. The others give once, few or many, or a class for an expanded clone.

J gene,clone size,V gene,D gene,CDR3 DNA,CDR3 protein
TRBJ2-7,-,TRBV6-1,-,TGTGCCAGCAGTGATGAGCGGTACGAGCAGTACTTC,CASSDERYEQYF
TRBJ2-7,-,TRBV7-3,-,TGTGCCAGCAGCCCACAATCGGTAACCTCCTACGAGCAGTACTTC,CASSPQSVTSYEQYF
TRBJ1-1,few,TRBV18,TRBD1,TGTGCCAGCTCACCAAACTCAGGGGGTCTCGCTGAAGCTTTCTTT,CASSPNSGGLAEAFF
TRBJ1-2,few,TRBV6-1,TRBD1,TGTGCCAGCAGTGAACGGGCAGGGGGCGAGCGCTATGGCTACACCTTC,CASSERAGGERYGYTF
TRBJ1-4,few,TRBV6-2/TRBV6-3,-,TGTGCCAGCAGTTACTCAGGAGGGGGTAATGAAAAACTGTTTTTT,CASSYSGGGNEKLFF
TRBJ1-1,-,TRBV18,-,TGTGCCAGCGTACAACAACAGAACACTGAAGCTTTCTTT,CASVQQQNTEAFF
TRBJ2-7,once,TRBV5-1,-,TGCGCCAGCAGCTCGGAGGTGGTGGCCCTCTACGAGCAGTACTTC,CASSSEVVALYEQYF
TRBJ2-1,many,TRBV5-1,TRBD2,TGCGCCAGCAGCCCATCGGGACTAGGTTTGGGTAATGAGCAGTTCTTC,CASSPSGLGLGNEQFF
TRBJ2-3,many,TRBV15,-,TGTGCCACCAGCAGAGAAACGGGGGGCGGCACAGATACGCAGTATTTT,CATSRETGGGTDTQYF
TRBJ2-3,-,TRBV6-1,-,TGTGCCAGCAGTTCCGCGGGTCCTCCTGAACCAACGCAGTATTTT,CASSSAGPPEPTQYF
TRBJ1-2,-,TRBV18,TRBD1,TGTGCCAGCTCGACCAATGGACAGGGAGCCTATGGCTACACCTTC,CASSTNGQGAYGYTF
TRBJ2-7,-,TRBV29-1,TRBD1,TGCAGCGTTGGCAGGGGGTTGTACGAGCAGTACTTC,CSVGRGLYEQYF
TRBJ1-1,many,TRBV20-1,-,TGCAGTGCTAGAATGGACGGGAACACTGAAGCTTTCTTT,CSARMDGNTEAFF
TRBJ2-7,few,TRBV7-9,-,TGTGCCAGCAGCTCGTCCGGGACTCAGCAGTACTTC,CASSSSGTQQYF
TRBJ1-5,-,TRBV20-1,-,TGCAGTGCTACCCAAAGCAGGGCTGGGGGCAATCAGCCCCAGCATTTT,CSATQSRAGGNQPQHF
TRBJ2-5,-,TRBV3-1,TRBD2,TGTGCCAGCAGCCAAGATAGGGGTAGCGGGAGAGTCGGAGAGACCCAGTACTTC,CASSQDRGSGRVGETQYF
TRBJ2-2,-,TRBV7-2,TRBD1,TGTGCCAGCACCCGAGACAGGGTACCCGGGGAGCTGTTTTTT,CASTRDRVPGELFF
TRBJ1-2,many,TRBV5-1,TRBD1,TGCGCCAGCAGCTCACAGGGGGCAAGCTATGGCTACACCTTC,CASSSQGASYGYTF
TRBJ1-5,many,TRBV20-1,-,TGCAGTGCTAGAGATATGCAGGGCAATCAGCCCCAGCATTTT,CSARDMQGNQPQHF
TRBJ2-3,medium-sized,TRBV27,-,TGTGCCGCAGGGTGGGATACGCAGTATTTT,CAAGWDTQYF
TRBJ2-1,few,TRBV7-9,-,TGTGCCAGCAGCTACGGGAGAGCTGAGCAGTTCTTC,CASSYGRAEQFF
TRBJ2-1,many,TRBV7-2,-,TGTGCCAGCAGCTTGTATGAAGGTGAGCAGTTCTTC,CASSLYEGEQFF
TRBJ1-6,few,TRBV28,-,TGTGCCAGCATCCCGGGGGGGAATTCACCCCTCCACTTT,CASIPGGNSPLHF
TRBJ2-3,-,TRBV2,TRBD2,TGTGCCAGCATCCGAAGCGGGAGAGCCCTGGGAGATACGCAGTATTTT,CASIRSGRALGDTQYF
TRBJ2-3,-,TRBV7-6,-,TGTGCCAGCAGCTGGAGGGGCTTCACAGATACGCAGTATTTT,CASSWRGFTDTQYF
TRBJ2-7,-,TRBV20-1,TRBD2,TGCAGTGCAGGACTAGAGTACGAGCAGTACTTC,CSAGLEYEQYF
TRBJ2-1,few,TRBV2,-,TGTGCCAATGGGCAAGAAAGTGGAAATGAGCAGTTCTTC,CANGQESGNEQFF
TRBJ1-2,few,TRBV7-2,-,TGTGCCAGCAGCTTTCCAGGGCATGGCTACACCTTC,CASSFPGHGYTF
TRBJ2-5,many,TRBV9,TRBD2,TGTGCCAGCAGCCCTAGCGGGGGGGGTTTGGGAGAGACCCAGTACTTC,CASSPSGGGLGETQYF
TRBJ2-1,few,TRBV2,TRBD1,TGTGCCAGCAGTAAGGACAGGGGGCAGTATGAGCAGTTCTTC,CASSKDRGQYEQFF
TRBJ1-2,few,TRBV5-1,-,TGCGCCAGCAGTTATGGACGGGACCCGGGTGGCTACACCTTC,CASSYGRDPGGYTF
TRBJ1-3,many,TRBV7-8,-,TGTGCCAGCAGCTCCCTGGCAGGGGATGGAAACACCATATATTTT,CASSSLAGDGNTIYF
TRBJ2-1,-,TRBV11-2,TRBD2,TGTGCCAGCAGCCCTACTAGCGCCAGCTCCTACAATGAGCAGTTCTTC,CASSPTSASSYNEQFF
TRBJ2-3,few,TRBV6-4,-,TGTGCCAGCAGTGACAGCGTGTGGGGCACAGATACGCAGTATTTT,CASSDSVWGTDTQYF